This T cell receptor (beta chain) was obtained from a study of CD8 T cells in ankylosing spondylitis. General study findings and limits: A TCR beta motif made of several highly homologous variants seemed typical of ankylosing spondylitis blood. The study looked at matched synovial fluid samples from ankylosing spondylitis patients. Disease-linked clones were reported to be significantly enriched there. Disease-linked clones were found to be CD8+ and relatively rare in peripheral blood. In reactive arthritis synovial fluid and blood, some motif variants had been reported before.

Deletions cut 1 base from V and 8 bases from J, with 8 bases between. CDR3 size: 12 residues. Germline CDR1 reads LGHDT; CDR2 reads YNNKEL (reference sequence). Regarding this clonotype: What it recognizes is unknown.

TCRdb reanalysed the 5' RACE reads using MiXCR and keeps one entry per CDR3 protein. The sample includes around 540,000 distinct CDR3 sequences, roughly 13% of them seen just once. This sequence joins TRBV3-1 and TRBJ1-2, with unresolved D. This sequence was found in a male donor with ankylosing spondylitis. Sequenced input: blood, either unsorted or a sorted T cell fraction (not recorded which). The CDR3 loop is CASSQGLKGYTF. CDR3 nucleotides: TGTGCCAGCAGCCAAGGTCTAAAGGGCTACACCTTC.